This TCR beta chain was obtained from a study of T cell changes during pregnancy in multiple sclerosis. The assay was immunoSEQ multiplex PCR, and TCRdb's table has in-frame clones only and misses some. The table lists approximately 88,000 clones, 80% to 95% of them singletons. The source material was peripheral blood, sampled in the first trimester of pregnancy. The sequence came from a female donor with multiple sclerosis, enrolled in a pregnancy study.

CDR3 bases: TGCGCCAGCAGCTTGGTTCCAGGGGGGAGTATTACTGAAGCTTTCTTT. Protein: CASSLVPGGSITEAFF. The J gene is TRBJ1-1, the V gene TRBV5-1; 7 nucleotides align to TRBD1. The CDR3 runs to 16 residues. CDR1 SGHRS and CDR2 YFSETQ come from the germline V gene. The junction had 10 bases not matched to a gene; V was cut back by 0 bases and J by 5 bases. The full variable domain, completed using reference TRBV5-1 and TRBJ1-1, is KAGVTQTPRYLIKTRGQQVTLSCSPISGHRSVSWYQQTPGQGLQFLFEYFSETQRNKGNFPGRFSGRQFSNSRSEMNVSTLELGDSALYLCASSLVPGGSITEAFFGQGTRLTVV.